Described below is a single TCR beta chain sequence and its context. Its antigen is unidentified. These data originate in a study of T cell repertoires in cytomegalovirus infection. The CDR3 covers 14 residues. The germline V and J ends were trimmed by 6 bases and 0 bases, with 8 bases remaining between them. Study findings and constraints: In two of eight donors, the top clonotype was HLA-C-restricted CMV-specific.

MiXCR was run by TCRdb on the reads, yielding one entry per CDR3 protein. The table lists 150,000 to 200,000 distinct CDR3 sequences, roughly a sixth of them singletons, with 20% to 25% in the top ten. This sequence was found in a human donor in good health (CMV status not recorded). Some clones in this sample may be carry-over from other donors' samples. Sequenced input: CD8+ T cells from PBMCs. The V and J genes are TRBV12-3 or TRBV12-4 and TRBJ2-2, with D uncertain. CDR3 amino acids: CASSRDTNTGELFF. The CDR3 DNA follows: TGTGCCAGCAGCCGAGATACGAACACCGGGGAGCTGTTTTTT.